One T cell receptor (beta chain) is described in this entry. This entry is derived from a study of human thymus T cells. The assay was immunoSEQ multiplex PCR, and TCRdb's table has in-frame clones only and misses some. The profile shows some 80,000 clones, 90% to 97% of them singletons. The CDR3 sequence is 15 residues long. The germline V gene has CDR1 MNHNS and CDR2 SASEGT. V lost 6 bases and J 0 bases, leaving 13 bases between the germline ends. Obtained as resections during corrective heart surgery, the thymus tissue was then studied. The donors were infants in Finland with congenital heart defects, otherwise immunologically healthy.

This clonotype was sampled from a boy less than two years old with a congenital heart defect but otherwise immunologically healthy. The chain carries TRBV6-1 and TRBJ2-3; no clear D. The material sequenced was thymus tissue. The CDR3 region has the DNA TGTGCCAGCAGCCGACAAACTATCAGCACAGATACGCAGTATTTT. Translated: CASSRQTISTDTQYF.